This T cell receptor beta chain was recovered during a study of Ad26.COV2.S vaccination and SARS-CoV-2 variants. Study background: Enrollment placed the donor in the COV1001 Ad26.COV2.S trial arm. The vaccine Ad26.COV2.S was put into the muscle once, or twice with 56 days between.

Study conclusions and caveats: Quantification of TCR breadth and depth may have yielded underestimates of total T cell responses.

Notes on this clone: Its antigen is still unknown.

This CDR3 spans 14 amino acids. As to treatment: roughly 20 received Ad26.COV2.S at low or high dose, single or two shots; roughly five received placebo; per-sample allocation not given. Samples analyzed were those drawn on day 63 after the first vaccine or placebo injection. Measured with immunoSEQ multiplex PCR; TCRdb has only the in-frame clones, and not every one. The sample contains roughly 320,000 clones, about 82% of which appear only once. V and J are TRBV21-1 and TRBJ2-7; TRBD2, as called in the table, went unchecked against the DNA. TRBV21-1 is designated a pseudogene. This sequence originates from a person between 18 and 65 years old who received the Ad26.COV2.S COVID-19 vaccine or a placebo. This sample comprised peripheral blood, obtained in a trial of Ad26.COV2.S vaccine versus placebo. CDR3: CARSSGGTSYEQYF. The CDR3 nucleotides read TGTGCCAGGAGTAGCGGGGGGACCTCCTACGAGCAGTACTTC.